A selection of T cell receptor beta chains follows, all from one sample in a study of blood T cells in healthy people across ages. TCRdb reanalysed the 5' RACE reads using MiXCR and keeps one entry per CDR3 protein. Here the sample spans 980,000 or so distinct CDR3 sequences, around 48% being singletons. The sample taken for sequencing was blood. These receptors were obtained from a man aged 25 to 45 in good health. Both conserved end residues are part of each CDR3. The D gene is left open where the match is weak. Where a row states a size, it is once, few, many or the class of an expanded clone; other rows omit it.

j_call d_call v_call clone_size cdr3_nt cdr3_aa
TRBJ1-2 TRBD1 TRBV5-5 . TGTGCCAGCAGCTCCCGGGACAGGGAGGATGGCTACACCTTC CASSSRDREDGYTF
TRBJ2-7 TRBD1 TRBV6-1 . TGTGCCAGCAGTGAAGATCGGACAGGGGTCTCCTACGAGCAGTACTTC CASSEDRTGVSYEQYF
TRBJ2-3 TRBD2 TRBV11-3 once TGTGCCAGCAGCTTGACTAGCGGGGGAGAGGGTACGCAGTATTTT CASSLTSGGEGTQYF
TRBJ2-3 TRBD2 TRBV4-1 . TGCGCCAGCAGCCGCTCACTAGCGGGGGCCCCTTCTAGCACAGATACGCAGTATTTT CASSRSLAGAPSSTDTQYF
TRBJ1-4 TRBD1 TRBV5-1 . TGCGCCAGCAGCTTGACCGGACAGGGAGGGGAAAAACTGTTTTTT CASSLTGQGGEKLFF
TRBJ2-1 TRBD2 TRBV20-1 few TGCAGTGCTTCGACTAGCGGGGGGTACAATGAGCAGTTCTTC CSASTSGGYNEQFF
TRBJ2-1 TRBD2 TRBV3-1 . TGTGCCAGCTCGTTAGCGGGGGGCTGGAATGAGCAGTTCTTC CASSLAGGWNEQFF
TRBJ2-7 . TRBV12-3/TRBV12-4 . TGTGCCAGCAGTTTCAGGAAATCCGAGCAGTACTTC CASSFRKSEQYF
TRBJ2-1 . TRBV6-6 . TGTGCCAGCAGCCGAGACAATGAGCAGTTCTTC CASSRDNEQFF
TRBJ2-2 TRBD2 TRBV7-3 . TGTGCCAGCAGACGACTAGCGGGGCAGACCGGGGAGCTGTTTTTT CASRRLAGQTGELFF
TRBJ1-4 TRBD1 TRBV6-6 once TGTGCCAGCAGCTCAACAGGGGGCGGAAAACTGTTTTTT CASSSTGGGKLFF
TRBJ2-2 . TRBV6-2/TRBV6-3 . TGTGCCAGCAGTTACCCTGGGAGGAACACCGGGGAGCTGTTTTTT CASSYPGRNTGELFF
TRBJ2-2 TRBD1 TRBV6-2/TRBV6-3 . TGTGCCAGCAGTCCCAGGGGGCGTGCGAACACCGGGGAGCTGTTTTTT CASSPRGRANTGELFF
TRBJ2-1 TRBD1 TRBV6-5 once TGTGCCAGCAGTTTGGGGACAGGGCACAATGAGCAGTTCTTC CASSLGTGHNEQFF
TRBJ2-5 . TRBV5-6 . TGTGCCGGCAGCTTCGGGGAGACCCAGTACTTT CAGSFGETQYF
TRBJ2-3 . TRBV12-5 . TGTGCTAGTGGTTTGGGGGACAACACAGATACGCAGTATTTT CASGLGDNTDTQYF
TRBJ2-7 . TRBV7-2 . TGTGCCAGCAGCTTATCGAGGGAATCCCCTTTCTACGAGCAGTACTTC CASSLSRESPFYEQYF
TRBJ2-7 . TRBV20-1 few TGCAGTGCTAGAGTACAGTCCTACGAGCAGTACTTC CSARVQSYEQYF
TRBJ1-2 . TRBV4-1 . TGCGCCAGCAGCCACAGGGAAGGCGATAGAGGCCACACCTTC CASSHREGDRGHTF
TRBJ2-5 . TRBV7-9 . TGTGCCAGCAGGAAGAATGGGATGTCCGAGACCCAGTACTTC CASRKNGMSETQYF
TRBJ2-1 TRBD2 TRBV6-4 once TGTGCCAGCAGTGTATCCGGGAGCGGGGGGGCCCATGAGCAGTTCTTC CASSVSGSGGAHEQFF
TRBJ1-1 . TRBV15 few TGTGCCACCAGGGGAAACTTGAACACTGAAGCTTTCTTT CATRGNLNTEAFF
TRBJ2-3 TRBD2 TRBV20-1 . TGCAGTGCTAGAGATCCAACTAGCGGAGAAGACACAGATACGCAGTATTTT CSARDPTSGEDTDTQYF
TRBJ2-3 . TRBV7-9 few TGTGCCAGCAGACCAACTAGCTCAGATACGCAGTATTTT CASRPTSSDTQYF
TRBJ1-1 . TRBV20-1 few TGCAGTGCGGGGGGGATCACTGAAGCTTTCTTT CSAGGITEAFF
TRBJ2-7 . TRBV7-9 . TGTGCCAGCAGCTTAGCTCAGGGTGGCGGGGCCCACGAGCAGTACTTC CASSLAQGGGAHEQYF
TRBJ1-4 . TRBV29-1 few TGCAGCGTTGCGGCAGGGACTTCAGAAAAACTGTTTTTT CSVAAGTSEKLFF
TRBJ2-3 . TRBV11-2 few TGTGCCAGCAGCTTAGATTCCTGGAATGTCGGGGGATCAGATACGCAGTATTTT CASSLDSWNVGGSDTQYF
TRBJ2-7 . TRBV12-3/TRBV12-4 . TGTGCCAGCAGTCCCCGGGGGCTGCAGGGGTTTCTTATTAACGAGCAGTACTTC CASSPRGLQGFLINEQYF
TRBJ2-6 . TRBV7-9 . TGTGCCAGCAGCTTATCAGGGGCCTCTGGGGCCAACGTCCTGACTTTC CASSLSGASGANVLTF
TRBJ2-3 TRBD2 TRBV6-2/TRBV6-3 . TGTGCCAGCGTTGACCCCCTAGCGGGGGTTGCTACGCAGTATTTT CASVDPLAGVATQYF
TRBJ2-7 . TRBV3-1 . TGTGCCAGCAGAGGGGAAGGGACGGACTACTACGAGCAGTACTTC CASRGEGTDYYEQYF
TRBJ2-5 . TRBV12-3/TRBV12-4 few TGTGCCGGAGTTGACAGACTCCAAGAGACCCAGTACTTC CAGVDRLQETQYF
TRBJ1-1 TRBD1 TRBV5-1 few TGCGCCAGCAGCCGAACGGGACAGGGGGACACTGAAGCTTTCTTT CASSRTGQGDTEAFF
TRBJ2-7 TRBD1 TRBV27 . TGTGCCAGCAGTTTAGGGCCACCCGGGACAGGACCGGACGAGCAGTACTTC CASSLGPPGTGPDEQYF
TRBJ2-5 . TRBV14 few TGTGCCAGCAGCCAACCGCGGGTGGTAAGGGAGACCCAGTACTTC CASSQPRVVRETQYF